This note documents a single TCR beta chain sequence. This specimen comes from a study of control samples from healthy donors and cancer patients. Generated by immunoSEQ multiplex PCR, the TCRdb table keeps only in-frame clones and is missing some. The profile shows roughly 14,000 clones, 60% to 80% of them singletons. With V trimmed by 2 bases and J by 6 bases, 11 bases remained unmatched. CDR1 is SGHNT, CDR2 YYREEE, per germline (reference sequence). CDR3 size: 17 residues. Sequences were obtained from formalin-fixed, paraffin-embedded tissue. The receptor comes from a female donor with lung cancer. This chain links TRBV5-4 with TRBJ2-2, with 9 bases aligning to TRBD1. CDR3 DNA: TGTGCCAGCAGCTTAGGCGGGACAGGGTATCTCTCCGGGGAGCTGTTTTTT. The encoded protein is CASSLGGTGYLSGELFF.